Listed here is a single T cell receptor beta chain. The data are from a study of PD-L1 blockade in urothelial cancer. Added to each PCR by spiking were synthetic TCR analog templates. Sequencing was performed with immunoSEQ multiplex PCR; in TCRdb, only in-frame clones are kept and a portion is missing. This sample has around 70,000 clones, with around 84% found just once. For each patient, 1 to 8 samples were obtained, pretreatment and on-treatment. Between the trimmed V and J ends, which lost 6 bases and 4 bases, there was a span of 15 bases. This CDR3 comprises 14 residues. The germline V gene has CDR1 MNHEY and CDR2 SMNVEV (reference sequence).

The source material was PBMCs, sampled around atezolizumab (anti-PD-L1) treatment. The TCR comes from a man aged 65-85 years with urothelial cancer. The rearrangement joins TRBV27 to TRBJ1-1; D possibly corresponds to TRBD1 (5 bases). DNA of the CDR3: TGTGCCAGCAGAGTAATGGGGGGAAGCACTGAAGCTTTCTTT. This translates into CASRVMGGSTEAFF.